The following is a T cell receptor (beta chain) sequence with its context. No antigen is known for it. No per-base quality is available; no much larger clone lies one base away. The germline V gene specifies SGHTA as CDR1 and FQGTGA as CDR2. Relative to germline, V is missing 5 bases and J is missing 6 bases, with 12 bases of the junction outside any gene match. CDR3 length: 15 amino acids, cysteine to phenylalanine. Only the CDR3 DNA is retained, 45 bases long and in frame from the first base. The entry originates in a study of shared clonotypes between healthy human individuals (dated by TCRdb to 2019 to 2021). For context, the study as a whole: The cohort comprised a couple of women and a few men aged 18 to 49 years. For each donor, CD4 naive and CD4 memory were each run on three plates, CD8 naive on two plates, and CD8 memory on one plate. Blood TCR repertoires of roughly five healthy adults were deeply sequenced to estimate repertoire size and the extent of clonotype sharing between individuals. Different laboratories and diverse techniques were used to prepare libraries and sequence TCR repertoires, to increase sequencing depth and limit assay-specific biases. Each donor's leukapheresis produced roughly between roughly 0.85 and 9.5 billion PBMCs.

The study at large found these results: Only blood was sampled, and tissue TCR repertoires likely differ from those in blood. Pairwise subsampling indicated that sequencing depth was expected to affect the degree of clonotype sharing among donors. Higher generation probabilities were observed for clonotypes shared by all four sorted-subset donors than for non-shared clonotypes. Incomplete sequencing was indicated by rarefaction of sorted-subset datasets, despite the large sequencing depth. Larger estimated clonotype richness was generally found for naive subsets than for memory subsets. Because the study included a small number of donors, the genetic and exposure-history diversity represented was limited. Around 5.4% of naive CD4, around 3.6% of naive CD8, roughly 2.4% of memory CD4, and about 0.4% of memory CD8 clonotypes were shared across a few donors.

TCR CDR3 regions were amplified from genomic DNA by multiplex PCR using the deep immunoSEQ assay. For each cell subset, the extracted genomic DNA was distributed evenly across all wells of several immunoSEQ 96-well plates, and each plate served as one replicate. For sorted subsets, approximately 210 ng genomic DNA, equal to 25,000 to 35,000 T cell genomes, was loaded into each replicate PCR. Purified libraries were quantified with a Qubit 3.0 fluorometer, sized on a Bioanalyzer 2100, and re-quantified with the KAPA Library Quantification kit. Each immunoSEQ 96-well plate was sequenced on its own single-read 150-cycle Illumina NextSeq 550 flow cell. The original methods were these. Because the immunoSEQ output included only junctional sequences and no quality scores, the filtering could not be the same as the filtering used for full-length reads. Sequences were annotated with PyIR, a Python wrapper for IgBLAST v1.9, and V/J genes and CDR3 were assigned using IMGT germline references. Any read was removed if the V/J assignment was weak (E-value above 1e-6), the CDR3 was missing, or the read contained stop codons, out-of-frame junctions, or ambiguous translated residues. A V3J clonotype was defined by an identical inferred V gene, J gene, and CDR3 amino acid sequence. Percentage overlap between repertoires was calculated by dividing the number of shared unique clonotypes by the size of the smaller repertoire. Repertoire richness was assessed with RTK rarefaction, the Chao1 estimator, and Recon v2.1 estimates of unobserved clonotypes. Generation probabilities were computed with OLGA for all TCRbeta clonotypes obtained by the gDNA method from several donors. The clones in this table, taken by TCRdb from immuneACCESS, are in-frame only. Not every clone is retained; where verified, under half of the shortfall comes from an unresolved V gene, and the cause of the rest is unknown. V and J calls plus clone size are reproduced from that table; the DNA served to infer D and trimming. Recorded for this sample are over a million clones; roughly 96% of them occurred a single time. The biggest ten clones account for approximately 1.1% of the sample.

The donors were healthy, HIV-negative adults with no recently reported acute infections or vaccinations. Every donor was a Caucasian adult residing in Nashville, Tennessee, USA. CD4+ T cells were enriched by magnetic negative selection, after which naive cells were positively selected on CD45RA and the negative fraction was taken as the memory subset. After blood collection by leukapheresis, PBMCs were isolated using Ficoll-Histopaque density gradient centrifugation and then cryopreserved in the vapor phase of liquid nitrogen. Analytical flow cytometry was used to check the purity and quantity of each magnetically sorted T cell population. From each sorted fraction, genomic DNA was isolated and quantified by UV absorbance on a Nanodrop 2000c.

Material: naive CD4+ T cells sorted from blood. Read against the paper, the sample's cell subset or site label means: CD45RA+ positively selected. This clonotype originated in a man aged 25-40 years in good health. Rearrangement joined TRBV7-3 to TRBJ2-7; 8 central bases correspond to TRBD1. The sequenced DNA: TGTGCCAGCAGCCTGACGGGACAGGCTAACGGCGAGCAGTACTTC. This yields the protein CASSLTGQANGEQYF.